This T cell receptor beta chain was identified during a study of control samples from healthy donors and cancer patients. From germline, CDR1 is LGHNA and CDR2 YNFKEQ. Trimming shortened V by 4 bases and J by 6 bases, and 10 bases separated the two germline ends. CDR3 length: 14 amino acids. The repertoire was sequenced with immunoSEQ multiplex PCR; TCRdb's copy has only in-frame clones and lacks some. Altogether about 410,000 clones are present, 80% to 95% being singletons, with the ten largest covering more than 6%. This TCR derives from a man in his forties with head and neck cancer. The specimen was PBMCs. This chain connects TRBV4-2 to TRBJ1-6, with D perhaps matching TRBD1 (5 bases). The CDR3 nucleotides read TGTGCCAGCAGCCCGACCGGGGGTAATTCACCCCTCCACTTT. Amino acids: CASSPTGGNSPLHF.